Below, 27 T cell receptor beta chains from the same sample are listed, as sequenced in a study of shared clonotypes between healthy human individuals. Here immunoSEQ multiplex PCR was the method, and the copy in TCRdb shows in-frame clones only, minus some. The sample comprises around 450,000 clones, 75% to 85% of which are singletons, and approximately 13% rests with the top ten. The sequencing sample was made of PBMCs. The origin of the receptors is a woman aged 40 to 50 in good health. Some clones in this sample may be carry-over from other donors' samples.

The chain is built from TRBV5-1 and TRBJ2-7, with 11 positions matching TRBD2. The CDR3 contains 19 residues. Trimming at V came to 2 bases and at J to 0 bases, leaving 13 bases not matched to a gene. Germline CDR1 reads SGHRS; CDR2 reads YFSETQ. The CDR3: CASSFVVELAGVHSYEQYF. CDR3 in DNA: TGCGCCAGCAGCTTCGTCGTGGAACTAGCGGGAGTCCACTCCTACGAGCAGTACTTC.

J is TRBJ2-3 and V is TRBV7-3; D may be TRBD1 or TRBD2 (5 bases each). Trimming pared 3 bases from V and 5 bases from J, leaving 15 bases between. This CDR3 region has 15 residues. Germline-derived CDR1 and CDR2 are SGHTA and FQGTGA. The CDR3 region is CASSFGLGVGDTQYF. DNA for the CDR3: TGTGCCAGCAGCTTTGGGTTGGGGGTGGGAGATACGCAGTATTTT.

Worth noting for this clone: The germline gene is not matched at one end of the junction; a read error may be the cause. This sequence joins TRBV7-9 and TRBJ2-1, with no clear D. Germline V lookup: CDR1 SEHNR, CDR2 FQNEAQ (reference sequence). CDR3 size: 12 residues. Here the CDR3 reads CASSQGPHEQFF. As DNA, the CDR3 is TGCGCCAGCAGCCAAGGCCCCCATGAGCAGTTCTTC.

V gene TRBV2 combines with J gene TRBJ1-2; TRBD1 matches at 7 bases. The CDR3 consists of 13 residues. The ends lost 6 bases at V and 6 bases at J; junction bases unmatched: 7. The V gene's germline CDR1 is SNHLY and CDR2 FYNNEI. The CDR3 coding sequence is TGTGCCAGCAGCGTGACAGGGTTTAATGGCTACACCTTC. It codes for CASSVTGFNGYTF.

Points on this clone: Other nucleotide sequences from this sample produce the same CDR3. V and J are TRBV28 and TRBJ2-7, with D unclear. V lost 8 bases, J lost 2 bases, and 7 bases lay in between. The germline gives CDR1 MDHEN, CDR2 SYDVKM. The CDR3 has 11 residues. CDR3 amino acids: CASSVTYEQYF. The DNA of the CDR3 is TGTGCCAGCTCCGTTACCTACGAGCAGTACTTC.

The chain couples TRBV6-5 to TRBJ2-2; D unresolved. CDR1 and CDR2 (germline): MNHEY, SVGAGI. V was pared by 0 bases and J by 4 bases, with 6 bases between. CDR3 length equals 14 residues. In DNA form, the CDR3 reads TGTGCCAGCAGTTACTCGGGCGTCACCGGGGAGCTGTTTTTT. Protein: CASSYSGVTGELFF.

The chain employs TRBV19 and TRBJ2-7; TRBD1 might be the D (5 bases). Trimming shortened V by 11 bases and J by 5 bases, and 22 bases separated the two germline ends. Germline V gene data show CDR1 as LNHDA and CDR2 as SQIVND (reference sequence). The CDR3 is 14 amino acids. CDR3 protein: CASQTVLWGHEQYF. The CDR3 region has the DNA TGTGCCTCTCAGACAGTACTCTGGGGCCACGAGCAGTACTTC.

The chain uses TRBV29-1 and TRBJ2-7; 10 bases line up with TRBD2. V shed 7 bases, J shed 2 bases, and the junction held 5 bases outside the gene matches. This CDR3 has 13 amino acids. In germline, CDR1 is SQVTM, CDR2 ANQGSEA. The CDR3 is CSARAGGTYEQYF. The CDR3 region has the DNA TGCAGCGCAAGAGCGGGAGGGACCTACGAGCAGTACTTC.

The chain has TRBV27 and TRBJ2-2, with unresolved D. The V gene's germline CDR1 is MNHEY and CDR2 SMNVEV (reference sequence). The CDR3 is 12 amino acids. The V gene lost 10 bases and the J gene lost 7 bases, with 13 bases spanning the gap. The CDR3, as DNA: TGTGCCATCTCCGGGTTGGGCGGGGAGCTGTTTTTT. This sequence encodes CAISGLGGELFF.

J is TRBJ2-7 and V is TRBV6-5; D ambiguous. The CDR3 is 11 residues long. Trimming shortened V by 6 bases and J by 5 bases, and 8 bases separated the two germline ends. Germline V gene data show CDR1 as MNHEY and CDR2 as SVGAGI. CDR3 nucleotides: TGTGCCAGCAGGGGTTTGGACGAGCAGTACTTC. This translates into CASRGLDEQYF.

This chain uses TRBV18 with TRBJ2-7; D call uncertain. Between the trimmed V and J ends, which lost 2 bases and 2 bases, there was a span of 10 bases. Germline assignment: CDR1 KGHSH and CDR2 LQKENI. The CDR3 extends over 14 amino acids. The CDR3 region is CASSPFSPTYEQYF. The CDR3 DNA reads as TGTGCCAGCTCACCATTCTCCCCTACCTACGAGCAGTACTTC.

The rearrangement joins TRBV30 to TRBJ1-4; D gene uncertain. CDR3 length equals 13 residues. The germline V gene encodes CDR1 GTSNPN and CDR2 SVGIG (reference sequence). V was trimmed by 0 bases and J by 7 bases, leaving 9 bases between them. CDR3 protein: CAWSVITSEKLFF. The DNA for the CDR3 is TGTGCCTGGAGTGTTATCACGAGTGAAAAACTGTTTTTT. Using reference TRBV30 and TRBJ1-4 for the parts outside the CDR3, the full variable domain is SQTIHQWPATLVQPVGSPLSLECTVEGTSNPNLYWYRQAAGRGLQLLFYSVGIGQISSEVPQNLSASRPQDRQFILSSKKLLLSDSGFYLCAWSVITSEKLFFGSGTQLSVL.

This chain links TRBV6-1 with TRBJ1-5; D gene ambiguous. The CDR3 is 14 amino acids. V shed 3 bases and J shed 3 bases, with 9 bases lying between them. CDR1 MNHNS and CDR2 SASEGT come from the germline V gene. The CDR3 is CASSDRGYNQPQHF. The CDR3 DNA is TGTGCCAGCAGTGATAGAGGGTACAATCAGCCCCAGCATTTT.

The chain couples TRBV5-1 to TRBJ2-2; D perhaps matches TRBD1 (6 bases). Trimming cost V 7 bases and J 0 bases, with 13 bases left between them. The CDR3 extends over 15 amino acids. Looked up from germline, CDR1 is SGHRS and CDR2 is YFSETQ. CDR3 region: CASGGEFANTGELFF. CDR3 bases: TGCGCCAGCGGGGGCGAGTTCGCGAACACCGGGGAGCTGTTTTTT.

V usage is TRBV30 and J usage is TRBJ1-1, with D tentatively TRBD1 (6 bases). Germline CDR1 GTSNPN, CDR2 SVGIG (reference sequence). The CDR3 length is 13 residues. Trimming took off 2 bases at V and 4 bases at J, with 11 bases between the two ends. In DNA, the CDR3 is TGTGCCTGGAGTAGGCAGGGGAGCACTGAAGCTTTCTTT. It translates to CAWSRQGSTEAFF.

The J gene is TRBJ2-5, the V gene TRBV14, with 8 bases that match TRBD1. Per the germline V gene, CDR1 is SGHDN and CDR2 is FVKESK. The length of the CDR3 is 13 residues. V was pared by 5 bases and J by 4 bases, with 3 bases of the junction left unmatched. The CDR3 sequence is CASSRTGRETQYF. DNA for the CDR3: TGTGCCAGCAGCAGGACAGGGCGAGAGACCCAGTACTTC.

The rearrangement uses TRBV7-6 and TRBJ1-2; no reliable D call. CDR1 SGHVS and CDR2 FNYEAQ come from the germline V gene. The germline V and J ends were trimmed by 4 bases and 0 bases, with 6 bases remaining between them. The CDR3 loop spans 13 amino acids. The CDR3 protein is CASSSRANYGYTF. The CDR3 DNA reads as TGTGCCAGCAGCTCGAGGGCTAACTATGGCTACACCTTC.

The chain recombines TRBV27 with TRBJ1-4; D may be TRBD1 (5 bases). The V gene lost 1 base and the J gene lost 5 bases, with 14 bases spanning the gap. In germline, CDR1 is MNHEY, CDR2 SMNVEV (reference sequence). The CDR3 contains 16 residues. CDR3 in DNA: TGTGCCAGCAGTTTATTCGGTGGGGGGGAAAATGAAAAACTGTTTTTT. Translated, it gives CASSLFGGGENEKLFF. Filled out from reference TRBV27 and TRBJ1-4, the complete variable domain reads EAQVTQNPRYLITVTGKKLTVTCSQNMNHEYMSWYRQDPGLGLRQIYYSMNVEVTDKGDVPEGYKVSRKEKRNFPLILESPSPNQTSLYFCASSLFGGGENEKLFFGSGTQLSVL.

Many counts were recorded for this clone. This chain uses TRBV15 with TRBJ1-5, with D hard to call. Per germline, CDR1 LNHNV and CDR2 YYDKDF (reference sequence). V shed 0 bases and J shed 0 bases, with 6 bases lying between them. This CDR3 contains 15 residues. Here the CDR3 reads CATSRDRGSNQPQHF. The CDR3 DNA follows: TGTGCCACCAGCAGAGATCGGGGTAGCAATCAGCCCCAGCATTTT.

There are a few counts of this clone. The chain carries TRBV2 and TRBJ2-1; no clear D gene. There are 14 residues in the CDR3. V was clipped by 6 bases and J by 1 base, with 10 bases between them. Germline CDR1 and CDR2: SNHLY and FYNNEI. The CDR3 nucleotides are TGTGCCAGCAGGGCTTTAGAATCCTACAATGAGCAGTTCTTC. This translates into CASRALESYNEQFF.

The chain is built from TRBV11-2 and TRBJ2-2; perhaps TRBD2 as D (6 bases). With 5 bases removed from V and 3 bases from J, the gap between germline ends came to 13 bases. Germline V gene data show CDR1 as SGHAT and CDR2 as FQNNGV. CDR3 size: 15 residues. The CDR3 sequence: CASSALEGYTGELFF. DNA for the CDR3: TGTGCCAGCAGCGCACTGGAGGGATACACCGGGGAGCTGTTTTTT.

The chain joins TRBV9 to TRBJ2-1; D gene uncertain. V was cut by 0 bases and J by 0 bases, with 4 bases left in between. Germline CDR1 is SGDLS and CDR2 is YYNGEE. This CDR3 contains 14 residues. For the CDR3, the DNA is TGTGCCAGCAGCGTAGATAACTCCTACAATGAGCAGTTCTTC. Amino acids: CASSVDNSYNEQFF.

This clone came up a few times. The J gene is TRBJ1-1, the V gene TRBV11-2, with D possibly TRBD1 on 5 matching bases. Trimming removed 5 bases from V and 0 bases from J, with 10 bases in between. The germline V gene has CDR1 SGHAT and CDR2 FQNNGV. The CDR3 is made up of 14 amino acids. Written as DNA, the CDR3 is TGTGCCAGCAGCCCAGACAGACTGAACACTGAAGCTTTCTTT. It codes for CASSPDRLNTEAFF.

The genes are TRBV13 and TRBJ2-7, with 7 positions matching TRBD1. Germline V CDR1 and CDR2: PRHDT, FYEKMQ (reference sequence). The J segment lost 0 bases and the V segment lost 2 bases, leaving 7 bases of the junction unmatched. The CDR3 has 16 amino acids. CDR3 nucleotides: TGTGCCAGCAGCTTAAACAGGGGCCCGAACTCCTACGAGCAGTACTTC. Translated, it gives CASSLNRGPNSYEQYF.

The V gene is TRBV27, the J gene TRBJ2-3, with D possibly being TRBD1 (6 bases). Between the trimmed V and J ends, which lost 6 bases and 1 base, there was a span of 14 bases. The CDR3 spans 15 residues. Germline values: CDR1 MNHEY, CDR2 SMNVEV (reference sequence). As DNA, the CDR3 is TGTGCCAGCAGCCCTAGACAGGTTGGCACAGATACGCAGTATTTT. Its translation: CASSPRQVGTDTQYF.

J is TRBJ2-1 and V is TRBV4-2; D unresolved. Germline CDR1 and CDR2: LGHNA and YNFKEQ. V lost 0 bases and J lost 0, with 12 bases in between. The CDR3 has 17 residues. The CDR3 DNA follows: TGTGCCAGCAGCCAAGAAGACGCAGTGAGCTCCTACAATGAGCAGTTCTTC. It specifies CASSQEDAVSSYNEQFF.

J is TRBJ1-1 and V is TRBV7-9; TRBD1 agrees at 7 bases. V gave up 0 bases and J gave up 6 bases; unmatched junction bases: 7. The germline V gene encodes CDR1 SEHNR and CDR2 FQNEAQ (reference sequence). This CDR3 region has 15 residues. Here the CDR3 reads CASSLAYRGGAEAFF. As DNA, the CDR3 is TGTGCCAGCAGCTTAGCATACAGGGGAGGGGCTGAAGCTTTCTTT.